Below are 3 T cell receptor beta chains sequenced from a single sample in a study of control samples from healthy donors and cancer patients. Libraries were prepared by immunoSEQ multiplex PCR; TCRdb keeps only in-frame clonotypes and omits some of them. Of under 200,000 clones in the sample, roughly 93% were seen once. The material sequenced was blood. The receptors were sampled from a woman aged 55-70 years in good health.

The J gene is TRBJ1-1, the V gene TRBV4-3; D is ambiguous. Per the germline V gene, CDR1 is LGHNA and CDR2 is YSLEER. The CDR3 contains 11 residues. V dropped 6 bases and J dropped 6 bases, with 8 bases sitting between them. CDR3 nucleotide sequence: TGCGCCAGCAGGGGCGTTGCTGAAGCTTTCTTT. Its protein is CASRGVAEAFF.

The V call is TRBV27, the J call TRBJ2-7; D not certain. V was pared by 5 bases and J by 2 bases, with 13 bases between. The CDR3 consists of 14 residues. Germline V gene sequence: CDR1 MNHEY, CDR2 SMNVEV (reference sequence). The CDR3 reads CASSPRGRAYEQYF. CDR3 nucleotides: TGTGCCAGCAGTCCGCGTGGTAGGGCCTACGAGCAGTACTTC.

The chain has TRBV18 and TRBJ2-3; D is unclear. Germline V gene data show CDR1 as KGHSH and CDR2 as LQKENI. V was trimmed by 4 bases and J by 0 bases, leaving 14 bases between them. The CDR3 length is 16 residues. The CDR3: CASSQAGPSSTDTQYF. The CDR3 bases are TGTGCCAGCTCACAAGCCGGGCCGAGCAGCACAGATACGCAGTATTTT.